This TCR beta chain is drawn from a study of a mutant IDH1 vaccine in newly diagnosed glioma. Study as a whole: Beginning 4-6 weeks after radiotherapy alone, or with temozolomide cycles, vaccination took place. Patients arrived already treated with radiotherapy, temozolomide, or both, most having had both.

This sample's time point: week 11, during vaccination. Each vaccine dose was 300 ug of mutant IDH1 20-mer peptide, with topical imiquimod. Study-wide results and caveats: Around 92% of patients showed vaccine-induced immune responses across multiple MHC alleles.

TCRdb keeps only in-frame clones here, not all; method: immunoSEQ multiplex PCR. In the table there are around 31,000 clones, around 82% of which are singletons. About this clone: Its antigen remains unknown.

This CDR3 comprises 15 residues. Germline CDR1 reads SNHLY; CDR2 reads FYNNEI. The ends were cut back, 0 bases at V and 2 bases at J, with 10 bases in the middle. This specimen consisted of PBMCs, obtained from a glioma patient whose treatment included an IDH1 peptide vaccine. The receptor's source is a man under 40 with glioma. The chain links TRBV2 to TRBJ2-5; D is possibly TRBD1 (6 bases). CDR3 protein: CASSEAGTRQETQYF. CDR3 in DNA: TGTGCCAGCAGTGAAGCCGGGACAAGACAAGAGACCCAGTACTTC.